The present T cell receptor beta chain was sequenced within a study of human T cells and chemical hapten exposure. In this sample, this clonotype turned up a few times. Its cognate antigen is unknown. The J segment lost 0 bases and the V segment lost 6 bases, leaving 8 bases of the junction unmatched. The CDR3 loop spans 15 amino acids. Germline V gene lookup returns CDR1 LNHDA and CDR2 SQIVND (reference sequence). Time point here: pre-sensitization, week 0. The sample's treatment: therapeutic diphenylcyclopropenone sensitization with weekly scalp DPC. Blood draws came before every patch-test application. The template was total RNA from unfractionated whole blood. TCRdb analysed the RACE reads with MiXCR anew, one entry per CDR3 protein. This sample carries fewer than 350,000 distinct CDR3 sequences, roughly 7.7% of them seen once, and the ten largest clones take 1.2%. Study-level points and caveats: TCRs exceeding 1 in 1000 frequency stayed unchanged with DPC sensitization.

The sequenced sample was whole blood, obtained in connection with sensitization to the hapten diphenylcyclopropenone (DPC). J is TRBJ2-7 and V is TRBV19; the match to TRBD1 covers 7 bases. The source of this sequence is a man between 18 and 35 years old with alopecia areata. Some clones in this sample may be carry-over from other donors' samples. CDR3 nucleotides: TGTGCCAGTAGCCGAGCAGGGGGAGACTCCTACGAGCAGTACTTC. Its translation is CASSRAGGDSYEQYF.